Each of the 6 T cell receptor beta chains below was sequenced from the same sample in a study of response to subunit inactivated influenza vaccine. TCRdb reprocessed the RT-PCR reads with MiXCR, giving one entry per CDR3 protein. The sample contains about 540,000 distinct CDR3 sequences, approximately 20% of which appear only once. These data also formed part of another study, on T cells expressing NK-cell markers. Per that paper: Template switching by 5'RACE with UMIs generated the TCR beta cDNA.

The sample was CD4+ T cells sorted from PBMCs, taken 11 to 12 days after vaccination. The origin of the receptors is a man aged 50 to 59 who received an inactivated influenza vaccine.

The V and J genes are TRBV12-3 or TRBV12-4 and TRBJ2-3, with 10 nucleotides matching TRBD2. This CDR3 contains 14 residues. The trim removed 7 bases at V and 3 bases at J, leaving 4 bases unmatched. CDR3 protein: CASTNSGRTDTQYF. As DNA, the CDR3 is TGTGCCAGCACCAATAGCGGGAGGACAGATACGCAGTATTTT.

The V and J genes are TRBV6-1 and TRBJ2-3; 8 nucleotides align to TRBD1. The germline V gene has CDR1 MNHNS and CDR2 SASEGT. Germline trimming cut 6 bases from V and 5 bases from J; bases unmatched to any gene: 7. CDR3 length: 14 residues. Here the CDR3 reads CASRDRGVIDTQYF. The CDR3 DNA reads TGTGCCAGCAGAGACAGGGGAGTTATAGATACGCAGTATTTT.

This chain links TRBV12-3 or TRBV12-4 with TRBJ2-2, with 7 bases matching TRBD1. With 5 bases clipped from V and 4 bases from J, the junction kept 4 bases outside the gene matches. The CDR3 consists of 14 residues. As DNA, the CDR3 is TGTGCCAGCAGTGCCGGGACAGTCACCGGGGAGCTGTTTTTT. Protein sequence: CASSAGTVTGELFF.

The rearrangement joins TRBV28 to TRBJ1-4; 9 bases are shared with TRBD1. CDR3 length equals 15 residues. Germline V gene lookup returns CDR1 MDHEN and CDR2 SYDVKM. Germline trimming cut 6 bases from V and 7 bases from J; bases unmatched to any gene: 9. The CDR3 here is CASRGLGTGSEKLFF. CDR3 coding DNA: TGTGCCAGCAGGGGACTCGGGACAGGGAGTGAAAAACTGTTTTTT.

This clonotype was counted only a few times. The chain links TRBV9 to TRBJ2-5, with unresolved D. The CDR3 length is 12 residues. Germline CDR1 reads SGDLS; CDR2 reads YYNGEE. V was shortened by 3 bases and J by 7 bases, with 10 bases between the two germline ends. Here the CDR3 DNA reads TGTGCCAGCAGCGCGAGCGACACGACCCAGTACTTC. Amino acid sequence: CASSASDTTQYF. The full variable domain, in which reference TRBV9 and TRBJ2-5 provide the parts outside the CDR3, is DSGVTQTPKHLITATGQRVTLRCSPRSGDLSVYWYQQSLDQGLQFLIQYYNGEERAKGNILERFSAQQFPDLHSELNLSSLELGDSALYFCASSASDTTQYFGPGTRLLVL.

This clonotype was found a few times. This chain joins TRBV2 and TRBJ2-7; the D gene could be TRBD1 or TRBD2 (6 bases each). Germline V gene lookup returns CDR1 SNHLY and CDR2 FYNNEI. The CDR3 extends over 15 amino acids. The V gene lost 5 bases and the J gene lost 2 bases, with 16 bases spanning the gap. CDR3: CASSPGQPGAYEQYF. The CDR3 DNA is TGTGCCAGCAGTCCCGGACAGCCGGGGGCCTACGAGCAGTACTTC.